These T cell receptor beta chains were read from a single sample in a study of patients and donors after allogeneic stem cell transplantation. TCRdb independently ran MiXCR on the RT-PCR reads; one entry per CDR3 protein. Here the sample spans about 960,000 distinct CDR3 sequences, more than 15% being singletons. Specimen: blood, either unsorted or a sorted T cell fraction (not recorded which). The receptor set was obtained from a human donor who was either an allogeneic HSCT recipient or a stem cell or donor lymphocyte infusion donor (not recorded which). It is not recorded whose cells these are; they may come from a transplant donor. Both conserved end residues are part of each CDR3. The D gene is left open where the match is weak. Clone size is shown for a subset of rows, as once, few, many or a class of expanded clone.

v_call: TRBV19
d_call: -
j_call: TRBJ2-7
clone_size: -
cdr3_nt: TGTGCCAGTAGTATGGCGGGTGGAGCCTACGAGCAGTACTTC
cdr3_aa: CASSMAGGAYEQYF

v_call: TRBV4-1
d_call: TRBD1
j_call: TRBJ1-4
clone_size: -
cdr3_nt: TGCGCCAGCAGCCCAGTTGCTTCCAGGGGGACTGAAAAACTGTTTTTT
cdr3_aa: CASSPVASRGTEKLFF

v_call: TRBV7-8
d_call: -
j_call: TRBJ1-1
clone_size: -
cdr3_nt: TGTGCCAGCAGCTTAGAGGTAAAGGGGTCAAGTGAAGCTTTCTTT
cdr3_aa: CASSLEVKGSSEAFF

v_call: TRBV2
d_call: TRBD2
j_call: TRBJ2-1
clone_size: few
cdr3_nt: TGTGCCAGCAGGGCGGCAGCGGGGTTTCCGTTCTTC
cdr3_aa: CASRAAAGFPFF

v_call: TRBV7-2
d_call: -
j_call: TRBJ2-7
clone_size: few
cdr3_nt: TGTGCCAGCAGCTTAGACAGACACTACGAGCAGTACTTC
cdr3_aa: CASSLDRHYEQYF

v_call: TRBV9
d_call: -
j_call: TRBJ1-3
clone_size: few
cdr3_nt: TGTGCCAGCAGCGTAGCTACAGGTTCGGGGCTGGCTGGAAACACCATATATTTT
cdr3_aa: CASSVATGSGLAGNTIYF

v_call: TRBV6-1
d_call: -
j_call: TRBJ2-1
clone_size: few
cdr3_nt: TGTGCCAGCAGTCCGCTAGGGAGGAGCACCTACAATGAGCAGTTCTTC
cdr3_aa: CASSPLGRSTYNEQFF

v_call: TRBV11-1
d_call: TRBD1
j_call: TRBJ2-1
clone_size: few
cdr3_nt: TGTGCCAGCAGCCCCGGGACAGGGGGCCTGACCACCTACTACAATGAGCAGTTCTTC
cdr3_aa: CASSPGTGGLTTYYNEQFF

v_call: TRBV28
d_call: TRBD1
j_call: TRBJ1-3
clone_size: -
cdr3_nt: TGTGCCAGCACCACCCCCCGCCCCCCCAGAGGGGGCACTGGAAACACCATATATTTT
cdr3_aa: CASTTPRPPRGGTGNTIYF

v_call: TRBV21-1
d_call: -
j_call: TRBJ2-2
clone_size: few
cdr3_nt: TGTGCCAGCCCAACCGCACAGAACACCGGGGAGCTGTTTTTT
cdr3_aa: CASPTAQNTGELFF

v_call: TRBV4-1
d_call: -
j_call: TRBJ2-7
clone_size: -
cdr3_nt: TGCGCCAGCAGCCAAGGAAGCTCTGGGACGGCAGAATACGAGCAGTACTTC
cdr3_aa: CASSQGSSGTAEYEQYF

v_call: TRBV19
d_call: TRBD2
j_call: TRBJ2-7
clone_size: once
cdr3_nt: TGTGCCAGTCAGCGGGGGAACGAGCAGTACTTC
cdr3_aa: CASQRGNEQYF

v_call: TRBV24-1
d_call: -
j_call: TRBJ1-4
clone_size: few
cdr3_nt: TGTGCCACCGGCCCCGGACAACTTTCAACTAATGAAAAACTGTTTTTT
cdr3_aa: CATGPGQLSTNEKLFF

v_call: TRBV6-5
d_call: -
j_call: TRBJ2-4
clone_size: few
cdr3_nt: TGTGCCAGCAGTTACTCGAGGGGGATCAAAAACATTCAGTACTTC
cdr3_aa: CASSYSRGIKNIQYF

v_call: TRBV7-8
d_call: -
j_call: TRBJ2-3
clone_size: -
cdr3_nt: TGTGCCAGCAGTCTGAACAGGGATGGTAGCACAGATACGCAGTATTTT
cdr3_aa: CASSLNRDGSTDTQYF

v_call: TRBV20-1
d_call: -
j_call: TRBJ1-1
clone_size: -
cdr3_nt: TGCAGTGCCCCTGACAGGACCTTGAACACTGAAGCTTTCTTT
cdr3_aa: CSAPDRTLNTEAFF

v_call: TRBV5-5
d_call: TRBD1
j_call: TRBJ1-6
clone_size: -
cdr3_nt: TGTGCCAGCAGCCGGGACAGGGACTCCTATAATTCACCCCTCCACTTT
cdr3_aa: CASSRDRDSYNSPLHF

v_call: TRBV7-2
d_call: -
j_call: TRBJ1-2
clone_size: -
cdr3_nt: TGTGCCAGCCACCGGTACAACTATGGCTACACCTTC
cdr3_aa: CASHRYNYGYTF